A single sample gave rise to the 3 T cell receptor beta chains below, sequenced in a study of T cell responses to AZD1222 COVID-19 vaccine. Libraries were prepared by immunoSEQ multiplex PCR; TCRdb keeps only in-frame clonotypes and omits some of them. The sample lists about 140,000 clones; around 84% were seen once. Sequencing used peripheral blood, obtained on day 0 of AZD1222 vaccination. These receptors were taken from an adult in good health.

The chain combines TRBV11-3 with TRBJ1-1; 7 bases are a match to TRBD1. Trimming took 5 bases from V and 1 from J; bases not matched to a gene: 4. CDR3 size: 14 residues. Germline loops: CDR1 SGHNT, CDR2 YENEEA. CDR3 in amino acids: CASSIQGKNTEAFF. As DNA, the CDR3 is TGTGCCAGCAGCATACAGGGGAAGAACACTGAAGCTTTCTTT. The full variable domain, in which reference TRBV11-3 and TRBJ1-1 provide the parts outside the CDR3, is EAGVVQSPRYKIIEKKQPVAFWCNPISGHNTLYWYLQNLGQGPELLIRYENEEAVDDSQLPKDRFSAERLKGVDSTLKIQPAELGDSAVYLCASSIQGKNTEAFFGQGTRLTVV.

The chain employs TRBV28 and TRBJ1-5; maybe TRBD1 (5 bases). Per the germline V gene, CDR1 is MDHEN and CDR2 is SYDVKM. V shed 6 bases and J shed 1 base, with 16 bases lying between them. The CDR3 runs to 16 residues. As DNA, the CDR3 is TGTGCCAGCAGCCTACACGGGACTCTCAGCAATCAGCCCCAGCATTTT. It translates to CASSLHGTLSNQPQHF.

The gene calls are TRBV9 and TRBJ1-2; possible D gene TRBD1, 5 bases. Germline CDR1 is SGDLS and CDR2 is YYNGEE. The CDR3 has 13 residues. V was trimmed by 4 bases and J by 8 bases, leaving 15 bases between them. Here the CDR3 reads CASSPVGGRGYTF. Written as DNA, the CDR3 is TGTGCCAGCAGCCCAGTGGGGGGACGCGGCTACACCTTC.